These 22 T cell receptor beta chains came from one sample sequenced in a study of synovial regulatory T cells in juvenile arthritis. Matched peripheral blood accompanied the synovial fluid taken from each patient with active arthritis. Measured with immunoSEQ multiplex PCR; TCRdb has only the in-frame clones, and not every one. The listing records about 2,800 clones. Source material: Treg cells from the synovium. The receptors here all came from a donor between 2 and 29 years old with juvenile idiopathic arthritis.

The CDR3: CASSLDKSGSYEQYF. V is TRBV7-9 and J is TRBJ2-7. The CDR3 runs 15 residues. The nucleotide record is missing. In germline, CDR1 is SEHNR, CDR2 FQNEAQ (reference sequence). The variable domain in full, completed from reference TRBV7-9 and TRBJ2-7, reads DTGVSQNPRHKITKRGQNVTFRCDPISEHNRLYWYRQTLGQGPEFLTYFQNEAQLEKSRLLSDRFSAERPKGSFSTLEIQRTEQGDSAMYLCASSLDKSGSYEQYFGPGTRLTVT.

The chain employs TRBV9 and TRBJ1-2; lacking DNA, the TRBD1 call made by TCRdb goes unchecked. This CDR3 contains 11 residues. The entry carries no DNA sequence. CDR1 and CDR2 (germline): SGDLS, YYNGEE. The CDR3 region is CASSQGYGYTF.

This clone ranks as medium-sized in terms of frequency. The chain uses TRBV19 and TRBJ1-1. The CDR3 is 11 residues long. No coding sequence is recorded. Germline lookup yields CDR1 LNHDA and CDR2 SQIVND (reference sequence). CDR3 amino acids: CASSKYTEAFF.

Here the CDR3 reads CASSFLLLAGEDYEQYF. V gene TRBV28 combines with J gene TRBJ2-7; TCRdb gives TRBD2 as the D gene, but with no DNA this cannot be confirmed. The CDR3 is 17 amino acids. DNA was not recorded. In germline, CDR1 is MDHEN, CDR2 SYDVKM.

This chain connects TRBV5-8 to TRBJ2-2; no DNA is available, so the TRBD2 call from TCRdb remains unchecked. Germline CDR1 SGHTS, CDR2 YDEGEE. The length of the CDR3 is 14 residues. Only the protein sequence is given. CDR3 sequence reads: CASSLYQAAGELFF.

The CDR3 reads CASSLKLVGERDEQFF. The rearrangement joins TRBV5-4 to TRBJ2-1. CDR1 is SGHNT and CDR2 is YYREEE in the germline V gene (reference sequence). The CDR3 extends over 16 amino acids. There is no recorded DNA.

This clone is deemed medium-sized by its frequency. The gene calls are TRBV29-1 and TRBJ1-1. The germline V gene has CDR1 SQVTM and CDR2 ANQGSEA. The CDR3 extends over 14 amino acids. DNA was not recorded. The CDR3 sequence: CSVGDSGVNTEAFF. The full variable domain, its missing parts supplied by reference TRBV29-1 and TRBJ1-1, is SAVISQKPSRDICQRGTSLTIQCQVDSQVTMMFWYRQQPGQSLTLIATANQGSEATYESGFVIDKFPISRPNLTFSTLTVSNMSPEDSSIYLCSVGDSGVNTEAFFGQGTRLTVV.

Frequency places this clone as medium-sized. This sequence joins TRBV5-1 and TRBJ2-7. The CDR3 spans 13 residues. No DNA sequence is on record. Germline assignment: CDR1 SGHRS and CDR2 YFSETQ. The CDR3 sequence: CASSSGAEYEQYF.

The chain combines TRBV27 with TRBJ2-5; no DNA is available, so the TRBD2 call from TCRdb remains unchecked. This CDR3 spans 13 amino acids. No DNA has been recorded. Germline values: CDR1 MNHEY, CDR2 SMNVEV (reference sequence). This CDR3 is CASSRGRGETQYF.

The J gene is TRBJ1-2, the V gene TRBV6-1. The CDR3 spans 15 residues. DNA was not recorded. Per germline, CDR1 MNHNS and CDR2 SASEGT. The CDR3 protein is CASTRDLMGLYGYTF.

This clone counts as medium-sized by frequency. This chain's CDR3 is CASSLGHRNTEAFF. The rearrangement uses TRBV11-2 and TRBJ1-1; TCRdb selects TRBD1, and the lack of DNA leaves this call unchecked. CDR3 length: 14 amino acids. No DNA sequence is on record. Germline V gene sequence: CDR1 SGHAT, CDR2 FQNNGV.

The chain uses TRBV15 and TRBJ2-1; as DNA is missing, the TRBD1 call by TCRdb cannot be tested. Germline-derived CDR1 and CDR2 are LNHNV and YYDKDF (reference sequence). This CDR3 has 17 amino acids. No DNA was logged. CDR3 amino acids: CATSREYRTGFHNEQFF.

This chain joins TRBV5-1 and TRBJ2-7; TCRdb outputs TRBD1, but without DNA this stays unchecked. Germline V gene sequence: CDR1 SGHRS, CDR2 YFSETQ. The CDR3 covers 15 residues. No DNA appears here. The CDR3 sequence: CASSPRTGLTYEQYF.

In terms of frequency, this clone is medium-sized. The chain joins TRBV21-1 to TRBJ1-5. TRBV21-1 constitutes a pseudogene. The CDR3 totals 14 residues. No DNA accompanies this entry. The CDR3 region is CASSGRTGNQPQHF.

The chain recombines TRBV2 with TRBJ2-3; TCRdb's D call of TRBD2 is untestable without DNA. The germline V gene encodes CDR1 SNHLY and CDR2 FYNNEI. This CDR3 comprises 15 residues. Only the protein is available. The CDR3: CASSEGLAGADTQYF.

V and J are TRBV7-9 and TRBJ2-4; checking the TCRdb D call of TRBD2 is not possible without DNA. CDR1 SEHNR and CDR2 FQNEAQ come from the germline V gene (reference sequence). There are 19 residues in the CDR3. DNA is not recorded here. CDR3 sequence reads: CASSLGVAGGPGAKNIQYF.

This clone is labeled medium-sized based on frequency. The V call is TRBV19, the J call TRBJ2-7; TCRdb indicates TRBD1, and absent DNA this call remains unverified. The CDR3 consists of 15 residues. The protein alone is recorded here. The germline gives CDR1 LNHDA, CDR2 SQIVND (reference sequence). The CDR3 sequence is CASSIRGQGGYEQYF.

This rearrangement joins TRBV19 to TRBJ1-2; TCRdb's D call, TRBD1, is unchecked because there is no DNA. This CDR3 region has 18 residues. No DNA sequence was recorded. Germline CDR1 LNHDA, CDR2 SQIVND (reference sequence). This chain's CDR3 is CASSIDKRTGPWNYGYTF.

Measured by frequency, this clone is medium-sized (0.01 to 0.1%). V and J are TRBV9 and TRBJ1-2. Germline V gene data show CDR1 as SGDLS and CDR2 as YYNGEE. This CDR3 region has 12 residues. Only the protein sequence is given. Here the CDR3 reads CASSAGPYGYTF.

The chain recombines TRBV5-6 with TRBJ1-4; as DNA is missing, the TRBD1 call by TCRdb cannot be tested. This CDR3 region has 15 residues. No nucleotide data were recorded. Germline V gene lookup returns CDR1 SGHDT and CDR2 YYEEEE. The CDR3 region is CASSLRPGDNEKLFF.

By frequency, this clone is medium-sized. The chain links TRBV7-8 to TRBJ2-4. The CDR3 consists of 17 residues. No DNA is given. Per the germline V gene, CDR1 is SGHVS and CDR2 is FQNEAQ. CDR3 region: CASSLRFGLLAKNIQYF. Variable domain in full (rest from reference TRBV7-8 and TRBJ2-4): GAGVSQSPRYKVAKRGQDVALRCDPISGHVSLFWYQQALGQGPEFLTYFQNEAQLDKSGLPSDRFFAERPEGSVSTLKIQRTQQEDSAVYLCASSLRFGLLAKNIQYFGAGTRLSVL.

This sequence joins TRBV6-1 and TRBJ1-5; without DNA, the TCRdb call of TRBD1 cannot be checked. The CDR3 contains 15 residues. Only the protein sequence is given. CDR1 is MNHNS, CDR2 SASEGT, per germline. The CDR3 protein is CASRTGARDNQPQHF.